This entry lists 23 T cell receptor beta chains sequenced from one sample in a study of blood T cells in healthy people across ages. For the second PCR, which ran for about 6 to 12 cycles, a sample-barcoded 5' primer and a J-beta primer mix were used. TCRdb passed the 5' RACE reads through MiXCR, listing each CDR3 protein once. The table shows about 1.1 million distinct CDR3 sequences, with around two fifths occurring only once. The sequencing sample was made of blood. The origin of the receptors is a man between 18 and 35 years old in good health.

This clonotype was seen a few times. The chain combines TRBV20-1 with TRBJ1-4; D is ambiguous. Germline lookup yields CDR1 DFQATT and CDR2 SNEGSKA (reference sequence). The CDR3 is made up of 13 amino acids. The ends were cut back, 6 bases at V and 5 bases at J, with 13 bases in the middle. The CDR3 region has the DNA TGCAGTGCCCAGATGGTTACCAATGAAAAACTGTTTTTT. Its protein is CSAQMVTNEKLFF.

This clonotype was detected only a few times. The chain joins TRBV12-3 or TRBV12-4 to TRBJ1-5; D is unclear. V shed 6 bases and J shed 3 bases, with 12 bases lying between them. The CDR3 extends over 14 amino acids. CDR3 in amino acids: CASRTRSDNQPQHF. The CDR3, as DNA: TGTGCCAGCAGGACCAGGTCGGACAATCAGCCCCAGCATTTT.

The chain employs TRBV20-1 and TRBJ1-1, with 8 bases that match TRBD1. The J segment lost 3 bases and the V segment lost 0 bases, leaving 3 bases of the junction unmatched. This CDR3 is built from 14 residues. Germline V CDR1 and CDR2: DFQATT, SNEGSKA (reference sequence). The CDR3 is CSAREWTGHTEAFF. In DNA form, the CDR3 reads TGCAGTGCTAGAGAATGGACAGGGCACACTGAAGCTTTCTTT.

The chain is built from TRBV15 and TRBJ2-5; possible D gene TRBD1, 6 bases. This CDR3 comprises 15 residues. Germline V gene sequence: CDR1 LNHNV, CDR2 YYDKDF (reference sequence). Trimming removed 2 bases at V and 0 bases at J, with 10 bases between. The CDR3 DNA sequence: TGTGCCACCAGCAGAAATGGACAGAACCAAGAGACCCAGTACTTC. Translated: CATSRNGQNQETQYF.

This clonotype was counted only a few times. As DNA, the CDR3 is TGTGCCAGCAGTGAGGCAAATGGGGCCAACGTCCTGACTTTC. Protein product: CASSEANGANVLTF. The chain links TRBV25-1 to TRBJ2-6; no clear D. Germline V gene sequence: CDR1 MGHDK, CDR2 SYGVNS. V dropped 3 bases and J dropped 3 bases, with 6 bases sitting between them. The CDR3 is 14 residues long.

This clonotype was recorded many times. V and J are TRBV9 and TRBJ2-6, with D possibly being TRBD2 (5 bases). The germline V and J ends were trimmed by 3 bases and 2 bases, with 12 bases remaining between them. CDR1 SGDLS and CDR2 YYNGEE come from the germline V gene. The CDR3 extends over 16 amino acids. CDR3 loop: CASSGRGDPGANVLTF. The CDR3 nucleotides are TGTGCCAGCAGCGGACGGGGAGACCCTGGGGCCAACGTCCTGACTTTC.

The CDR3 reads CATGNYRGTGQYF. CDR3 in DNA: TGTGCCACTGGGAACTACAGGGGTACCGGGCAGTACTTC. The J gene is TRBJ2-7, the V gene TRBV10-3; 7 bases match TRBD1. J lost 9 bases, V lost 10 bases, and 15 bases had no gene match. The germline CDR1 and CDR2 sequences are ENHRY and SYGVKD. The CDR3 totals 13 residues.

For the CDR3, the DNA is TGTGCCAGCAGCAACCTAGCGGGGGGGCTAGAGACCCAGTACTTC. Encoded protein: CASSNLAGGLETQYF. This rearrangement joins TRBV3-1 to TRBJ2-5; 12 bases align to TRBD2. Germline trimming cut 5 bases from V and 4 bases from J; bases unmatched to any gene: 5. Germline-derived CDR1 and CDR2 are LGHDT and YNNKEL (reference sequence). CDR3 length equals 15 residues.

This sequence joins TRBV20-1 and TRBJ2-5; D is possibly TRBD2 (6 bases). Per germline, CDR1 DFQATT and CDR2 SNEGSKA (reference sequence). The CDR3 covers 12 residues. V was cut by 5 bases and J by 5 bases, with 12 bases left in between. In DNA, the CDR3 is TGCAGTGCTTTAACTCGGGGGGAGACCCAGTACTTC. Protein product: CSALTRGETQYF.

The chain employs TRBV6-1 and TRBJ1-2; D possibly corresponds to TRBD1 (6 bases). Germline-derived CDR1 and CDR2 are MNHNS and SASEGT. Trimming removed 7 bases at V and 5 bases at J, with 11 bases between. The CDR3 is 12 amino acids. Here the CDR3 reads CASTAGVYGYTF. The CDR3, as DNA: TGTGCCAGCACCGCAGGGGTGTATGGCTACACCTTC.

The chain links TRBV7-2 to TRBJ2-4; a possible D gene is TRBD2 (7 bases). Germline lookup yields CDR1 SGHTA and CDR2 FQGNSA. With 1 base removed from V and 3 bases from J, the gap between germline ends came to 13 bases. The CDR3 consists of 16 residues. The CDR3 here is CASSLEGGAGKNIQYF. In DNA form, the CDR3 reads TGTGCCAGCAGCTTAGAGGGGGGGGCGGGCAAAAACATTCAGTACTTC.

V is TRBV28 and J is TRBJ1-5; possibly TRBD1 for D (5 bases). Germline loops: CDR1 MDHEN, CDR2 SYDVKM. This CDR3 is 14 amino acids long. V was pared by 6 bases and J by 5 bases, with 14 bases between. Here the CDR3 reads CASSSGRVDQPQHF. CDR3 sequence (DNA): TGTGCCAGCAGCTCAGGGAGGGTTGATCAGCCCCAGCATTTT.

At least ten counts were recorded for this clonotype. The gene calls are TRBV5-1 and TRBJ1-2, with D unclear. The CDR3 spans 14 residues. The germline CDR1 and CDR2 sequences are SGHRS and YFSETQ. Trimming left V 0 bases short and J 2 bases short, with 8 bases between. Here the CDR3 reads CASSLDEGNYGYTF. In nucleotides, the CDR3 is TGCGCCAGCAGCTTGGACGAGGGCAACTATGGCTACACCTTC.

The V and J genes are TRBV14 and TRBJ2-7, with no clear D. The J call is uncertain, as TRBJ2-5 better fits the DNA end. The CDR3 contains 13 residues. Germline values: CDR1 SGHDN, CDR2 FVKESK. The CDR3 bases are TGTGCCAGCAGCCAAGATATCGAAGAGACCCAGTACTTC. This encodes CASSQDIEETQYF.

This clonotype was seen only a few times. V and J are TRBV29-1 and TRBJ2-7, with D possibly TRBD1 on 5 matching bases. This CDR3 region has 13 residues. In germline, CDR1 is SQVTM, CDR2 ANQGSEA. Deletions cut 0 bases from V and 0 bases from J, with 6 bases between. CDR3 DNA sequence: TGCAGCGTTGAAGACAGGGCCTCCTACGAGCAGTACTTC. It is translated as CSVEDRASYEQYF.

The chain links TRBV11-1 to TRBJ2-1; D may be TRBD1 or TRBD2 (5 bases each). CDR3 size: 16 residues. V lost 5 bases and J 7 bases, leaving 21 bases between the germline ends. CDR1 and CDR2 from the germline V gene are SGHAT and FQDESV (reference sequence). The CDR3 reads CASSRTQARGINEQFF. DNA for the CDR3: TGTGCCAGCAGCCGGACACAGGCCCGGGGAATTAATGAGCAGTTCTTC.

In nucleotides, the CDR3 is TGTGCCAGCAGTTACTCTGGGACTAGCGGGGGTCGCTCCTACAATGAGCAGTACTTC. Translating it yields CASSYSGTSGGRSYNEQYF. The rearrangement links TRBV6-5 to TRBJ2-1; 14 bases line up with TRBD2. The J call may be in error: the DNA end matches TRBJ2-7 better. The CDR3 contains 19 residues. The germline V gene has CDR1 MNHEY and CDR2 SVGAGI.

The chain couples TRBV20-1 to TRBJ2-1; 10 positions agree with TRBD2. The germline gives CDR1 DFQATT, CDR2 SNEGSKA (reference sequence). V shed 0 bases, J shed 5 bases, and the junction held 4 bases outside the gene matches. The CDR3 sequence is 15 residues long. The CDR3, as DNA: TGCAGTGCTAGAGACGCTAGCGGGGGAGACAATGAGCAGTTCTTC. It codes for CSARDASGGDNEQFF.

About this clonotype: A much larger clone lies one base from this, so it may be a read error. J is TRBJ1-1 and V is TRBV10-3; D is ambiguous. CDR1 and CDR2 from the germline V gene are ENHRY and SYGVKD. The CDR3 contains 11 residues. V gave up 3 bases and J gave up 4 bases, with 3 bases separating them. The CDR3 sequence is CAISDGTEAFF. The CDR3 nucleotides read TGTGCCATCAGTGATGGCACTGAAGCTTTCTTT.

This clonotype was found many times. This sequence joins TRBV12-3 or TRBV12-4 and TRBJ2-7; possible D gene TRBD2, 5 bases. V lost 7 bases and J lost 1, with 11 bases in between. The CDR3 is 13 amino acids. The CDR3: CASTLGGSYEQYF. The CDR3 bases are TGTGCCAGCACCCTTGGCGGGTCCTACGAGCAGTACTTC.

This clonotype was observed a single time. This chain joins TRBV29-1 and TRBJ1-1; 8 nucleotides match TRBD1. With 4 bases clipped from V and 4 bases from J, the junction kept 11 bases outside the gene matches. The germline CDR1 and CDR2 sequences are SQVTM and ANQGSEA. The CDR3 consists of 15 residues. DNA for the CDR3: TGCAGCGTTGCCGGCCAGGACAGGGACGGCACTGAAGCTTTCTTT. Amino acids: CSVAGQDRDGTEAFF.

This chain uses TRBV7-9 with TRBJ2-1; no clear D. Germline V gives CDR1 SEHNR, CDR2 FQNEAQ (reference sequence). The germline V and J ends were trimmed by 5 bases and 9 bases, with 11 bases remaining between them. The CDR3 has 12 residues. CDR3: CASSPTASEQFF. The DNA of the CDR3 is TGTGCCAGCAGCCCGACTGCGAGTGAGCAGTTCTTC.

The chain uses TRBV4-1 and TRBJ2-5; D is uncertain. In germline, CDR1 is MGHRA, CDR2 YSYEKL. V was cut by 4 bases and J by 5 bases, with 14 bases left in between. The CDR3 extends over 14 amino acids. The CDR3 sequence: CASSRLSVGETQYF. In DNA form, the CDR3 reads TGCGCCAGCAGCCGCCTTTCGGTAGGGGAGACCCAGTACTTC.